This TCR beta chain was captured by sequencing in a study of blood T cell repertoires in COVID-19. Sequencing used immunoSEQ multiplex PCR; TCRdb keeps in-frame clones, though not all of them. Of a few hundred thousand clones in the sample, roughly 89% were seen once. Germline CDR1 reads SGDLS; CDR2 reads YYNGEE. The CDR3 covers 16 residues. Trimming took 2 bases from V and 6 from J; bases not matched to a gene: 5. The clonotype originates from a man aged 55 to 69 who had recovered from COVID-19. This chain joins TRBV9 and TRBJ2-1; 13 bases align to TRBD2. The sequenced sample consisted of peripheral blood. The CDR3 spells CASSVELAGGINEQFF. As DNA, the CDR3 is TGTGCCAGCAGCGTTGAACTAGCGGGGGGGATCAATGAGCAGTTCTTC.